This TCR beta chain was obtained from a study of siplizumab effects on memory and regulatory T cells. Notes on the study in general: Alloreactive sequences that could be traced to unstimulated CD4+ memory cells showed a significant reduction under siplizumab. Naive T cells appeared more varied than memory cells and looked like key alloresponse contributors. Researchers could not give a naive or memory phenotype to roughly 75-97% of proliferating CD4+ or CD8+ clones.

Some clones are missing from TCRdb's copy, which holds only in-frame ones; the method was immunoSEQ multiplex PCR. The data show some 52,000 clones, about 97% seen once. For this clone: Its antigen is undetermined.

Trimming cost V 4 bases and J 6 bases; bases outside gene matches: 6. Germline CDR1 and CDR2: PRHDT and FYEKMQ (reference sequence). This CDR3 has 15 residues. Sequencing was performed on naive CD4+ T cells sorted from blood. The chain links TRBV13 to TRBJ2-2, with 9 bases fitting TRBD1. This TCR was recovered from a human donor in good health. The CDR3: CASSWDRARSGELFF. CDR3 nucleotides: TGTGCCAGCAGCTGGGACAGGGCGAGGTCCGGGGAGCTGTTTTTT.